Following are 21 T cell receptor beta chains from one sample sequenced in a study of blood T cells in healthy people across ages. A second PCR of roughly 7 to 11 cycles used a sample-barcoded 5' primer and a J-beta primer mix. TCRdb re-derived calls from the 5' RACE reads in MiXCR, one entry per CDR3 protein. The data show about 1.7 million distinct CDR3 sequences, with 28% seen just once and less than 9.5% held by the top ten. The sample consisted of blood. The receptors derive from a woman aged 25 to 39 in good health.

The chain joins TRBV12-3 or TRBV12-4 to TRBJ2-7; D not certain. The CDR3 has 13 residues. V lost 6 bases and J 5 bases, leaving 14 bases between the germline ends. The CDR3, as DNA: TGTGCCAGCAGAAGTACGTGTTTAGACGAGCAGTACTTC. It codes for CASRSTCLDEQYF.

As to this clonotype: One base away lies a much larger clone, so this may be a sequencing read error. This rearrangement joins TRBV20-1 to TRBJ2-3; D remains unclear. The CDR3 contains 12 residues. Germline V gene sequence: CDR1 DFQATT, CDR2 SNEGSKA (reference sequence). The CDR3 reads CRARSDTDTQYF. In DNA, the CDR3 is TGCAGGGCTAGATCAGACACAGATACGCAGTATTTT.

At least ten counts were recorded for this clonotype. The rearrangement joins TRBV9 to TRBJ2-6; D is unclear. Trimming shortened V by 0 bases and J by 1 base, and 17 bases separated the two germline ends. Germline V gene data show CDR1 as SGDLS and CDR2 as YYNGEE. The CDR3 extends over 19 amino acids. The CDR3 is CASSVAVLTRASGANVLTF. CDR3 nucleotide sequence: TGTGCCAGCAGCGTAGCTGTTCTAACCAGAGCATCTGGGGCCAACGTCCTGACTTTC. The full variable domain, in which reference TRBV9 and TRBJ2-6 provide the parts outside the CDR3, is DSGVTQTPKHLITATGQRVTLRCSPRSGDLSVYWYQQSLDQGLQFLIQYYNGEERAKGNILERFSAQQFPDLHSELNLSSLELGDSALYFCASSVAVLTRASGANVLTFGAGSRLTVL.

This clonotype was detected ten times or more. This chain joins TRBV4-3 and TRBJ1-2, with D hard to call. Trimming stripped 1 base from V and 8 bases from J, with 8 bases between. The length of the CDR3 is 12 residues. From germline, CDR1 is LGHNA and CDR2 YSLEER. CDR3 region: CASSQVGQGYTF. As DNA, the CDR3 is TGCGCCAGCAGCCAAGTCGGCCAGGGCTACACCTTC.

This clonotype has a single count. A read error may account for a junction end that differs from germline. This chain uses TRBV28 with TRBJ2-7; 9 bases map to TRBD2. The V gene's germline CDR1 is MDHEN and CDR2 SYDVKM. This CDR3 is 15 amino acids long. The CDR3 region is CASSGGASGAYEQYF. In DNA, the CDR3 is TGCGCCAGCAGCGGTGGCGCTAGCGGGGCCTACGAGCAGTACTTC.

This clonotype was seen only a few times. This chain uses TRBV9 with TRBJ2-3; 7 bases map to TRBD2. CDR1 is SGDLS and CDR2 is YYNGEE in the germline V gene. Trimming cost V 0 bases and J 4 bases; bases outside gene matches: 2. The length of the CDR3 is 14 residues. CDR3 coding DNA: TGTGCCAGCAGCGTAGCGGGAGGCTCAGATACGCAGTATTTT. It codes for CASSVAGGSDTQYF.

On this clonotype itself: This may stem from a read error, because a much larger clone lies one nucleotide away. The CDR3 nucleotides read TGTGCCAGCAGCTTAGCTGGTAGTCCTAAAGAGACCCAGTTCTTC. Protein product: CASSLAGSPKETQFF. The V gene is TRBV7-2, the J gene TRBJ2-1; D is uncertain. V lost 0 bases to trimming and J lost 13 bases, with 19 bases between them. The germline CDR1 and CDR2 sequences are SGHTA and FQGNSA. CDR3 length equals 15 residues.

The gene calls are TRBV4-1 and TRBJ2-5, with D perhaps matching TRBD1 or TRBD2 (6 bases each). The CDR3 sequence is 16 residues long. Trimming cost V 0 bases and J 4 bases, with 15 bases left between them. The V gene's germline CDR1 is MGHRA and CDR2 YSYEKL. The CDR3 coding sequence is TGCGCCAGCAGCCAAGATCCGGGGGCTTGGGGAGAGACCCAGTACTTC. The encoded protein is CASSQDPGAWGETQYF.

This clonotype has a handful of counts. This may come from a read error, since a much larger clone is one base off. The rearrangement joins TRBV7-6 to TRBJ1-5, with unresolved D. This CDR3 region has 12 residues. In germline, CDR1 is SGHVS, CDR2 FNYEAQ. V was clipped by 2 bases and J by 4 bases, with 3 bases between them. CDR3 loop: CASSLWNQPQHF. In DNA, the CDR3 is TGTGCCAGCAGCTTATGGAATCAGCCCCAGCATTTT. Full variable domain (remainder filled in from reference TRBV7-6 and TRBJ1-5): GAGVSQSPRYKVTKRGQDVALRCDPISGHVSLYWYRQALGQGPEFLTYFNYEAQQDKSGLPNDRFSAERPEGSISTLTIQRTEQRDSAMYRCASSLWNQPQHFGDGTRLSIL.

This clonotype was counted many times. The rearrangement joins TRBV12-3 or TRBV12-4 to TRBJ2-1; D might be TRBD2 (6 bases). CDR3 length: 12 amino acids. Trimming left V 4 bases short and J 15 bases short, with 16 bases between. This CDR3 reads CASSSTGLAMFF. CDR3 DNA: TGTGCCAGCAGTTCCACCGGGCTAGCGATGTTCTTC.

With regard to this clonotype: This may be a read error: a much more frequent sequence differs by one nucleotide. V gene TRBV5-1 combines with J gene TRBJ2-7, with D possibly being TRBD2 (5 bases). Trimming left V 3 bases short and J 2 bases short, with 12 bases between. Per the germline V gene, CDR1 is SGHRS and CDR2 is YFSETQ. The CDR3 totals 14 residues. The CDR3 region has the DNA TGCGCCAGCAGCTGGGCGCAGGAGGCCTACGAGCAGTACTTC. Residues: CASSWAQEAYEQYF.

This clonotype showed up just once. The chain is built from TRBV12-3 or TRBV12-4 and TRBJ2-2; D remains ambiguous. Between the trimmed V and J ends, which lost 3 bases and 6 bases, there was a span of 5 bases. CDR3 length equals 12 residues. The CDR3 DNA reads as TGTGCCAGCAGTTTCTTTCCCGGGGAGCTGTTTTTT. Amino acid sequence: CASSFFPGELFF.

V gene TRBV6-2 or TRBV6-3 combines with J gene TRBJ2-1, with 7 bases matching TRBD2. Germline V gene lookup returns CDR1 MNHEY and CDR2 SVGEGT. After removal of 0 bases from V and 10 bases from J, the junction contained 12 bases not matched to a gene. The CDR3 contains 16 residues. Written as DNA, the CDR3 is TGTGCCAGCAGTTACTCGGGGCTAGCGGAGAATGGGGAGCAGTTCTTC. Protein sequence: CASSYSGLAENGEQFF.

Of note for this clonotype: Relative to the germline gene, one junction end is altered; a read error may explain this. The chain employs TRBV10-3 and TRBJ1-5; 12 nucleotides line up with TRBD1. The CDR3 length is 16 residues. CDR1 is ENHRY, CDR2 SYGVKD, per germline. For the CDR3, the DNA is TGTGCCATCAGTGAACCGGGACAGGGGGCTGAGCAGCCCCGGCATTTT. Translation gives CAISEPGQGAEQPRHF.

The chain joins TRBV7-9 to TRBJ1-6; a weak D match, TRBD1 (6 bases). This CDR3 comprises 15 residues. The germline V gene encodes CDR1 SEHNR and CDR2 FQNEAQ (reference sequence). V shed 5 bases and J shed 4 bases, with 12 bases lying between them. CDR3 in DNA: TGTGCCAGCAGCCAGAGACAGGCTTATAATTCACCCCTCCACTTT. It translates to CASSQRQAYNSPLHF.

This clonotype was seen only a few times. The chain is built from TRBV20-1 and TRBJ2-3; possibly TRBD1 or TRBD2 for D (5 bases each). Germline CDR1 and CDR2: DFQATT and SNEGSKA (reference sequence). The ends were cut back, 6 bases at V and 5 bases at J, with 21 bases in the middle. This CDR3 has 15 amino acids. CDR3 nucleotide sequence: TGCAGTGCGCATGTCGTGGGGGAAAGGGGAGATACGCAGTATTTT. It yields the protein CSAHVVGERGDTQYF.

This clonotype showed up many times. This rearrangement joins TRBV5-1 to TRBJ2-3; D might be TRBD1 (6 bases). This CDR3 has 13 amino acids. The V and J ends lost 3 bases and 3 bases respectively, with 8 bases between them. Germline V gene lookup returns CDR1 SGHRS and CDR2 YFSETQ. CDR3 bases: TGCGCCAGCAGCTCACAGGGAACAGATACGCAGTATTTT. It is translated as CASSSQGTDTQYF.

This clonotype was observed a handful of times. The rearrangement links TRBV7-8 to TRBJ1-1, with D maybe TRBD1 (6 bases). CDR3 size: 16 residues. CDR1 is SGHVS, CDR2 FQNEAQ, per germline. The V end lost 4 bases, the J end lost 3 bases, and 18 bases lay between the germline ends. CDR3 sequence (DNA): TGTGCCAGCAGCTCCCCGAGGACAGAGGTGGACACTGAAGCTTTCTTT. As protein: CASSSPRTEVDTEAFF.

The CDR3 is CASRVGEAYEQYF. CDR3 in DNA: TGTGCCAGCAGGGTAGGAGAAGCCTACGAGCAGTACTTC. The chain combines TRBV6-1 with TRBJ2-7; D gene uncertain. CDR3 length: 13 amino acids. From germline, CDR1 is MNHNS and CDR2 SASEGT. V lost 6 bases, J lost 2 bases, and 11 bases lay in between.

The chain has TRBV9 and TRBJ2-5; 10 nucleotides align to TRBD2. CDR1 and CDR2 from the germline V gene are SGDLS and YYNGEE. With 3 bases clipped from V and 11 bases from J, the junction kept 25 bases outside the gene matches. This CDR3 is 19 amino acids long. This CDR3 is CASSAGGKRGGRVRNEQYF. The CDR3 DNA reads as TGTGCCAGCAGCGCTGGGGGTAAGCGGGGGGGCAGGGTGAGGAATGAGCAGTACTTC.

This clonotype was recorded a few times. V and J are TRBV20-1 and TRBJ1-2, with 9 bases aligning to TRBD1. The CDR3 totals 14 residues. V shed 6 bases and J 2 bases; nucleotides not matched to a gene: 7. Per germline, CDR1 DFQATT and CDR2 SNEGSKA (reference sequence). The CDR3 sequence is CSAAAGQGNYGYTF. The CDR3 DNA follows: TGCAGTGCCGCAGCGGGACAGGGAAACTATGGCTACACCTTC.